A single sample gave rise to the 5 T cell receptor beta chains below, sequenced in a study of cytomegalovirus exposure and HLA in healthy donors. The primer mix had 60 Vbeta and 13 Jbeta primers. Generated by immunoSEQ multiplex PCR, the TCRdb table keeps only in-frame clones and is missing some. The sample gives tens of thousands of clones, over 60% of which show up once; roughly 7.2% is in the top ten. The sequencing input was PBMCs. The receptors originated from a man between 35 and 55 years old in good health and CMV-seropositive.

This sequence joins TRBV27 and TRBJ1-2, with a possible D match to TRBD1 (6 bases). The germline V gene encodes CDR1 MNHEY and CDR2 SMNVEV (reference sequence). The CDR3 has 13 residues. V was pared by 3 bases and J by 4 bases, with 9 bases between. The CDR3 loop reads CASSFRGTYGYTF. DNA for the CDR3: TGTGCCAGCAGTTTCAGGGGCACCTATGGCTACACCTTC.

Only a few counts were recorded for this clone. This chain uses TRBV7-9 with TRBJ1-4; D is ambiguous. The CDR3 extends over 14 amino acids. Germline-derived CDR1 and CDR2 are SEHNR and FQNEAQ (reference sequence). Trimming shortened V by 4 bases and J by 0 bases, and 6 bases separated the two germline ends. Written as DNA, the CDR3 is TGTGCCAGCAGCTACAGTCCAACTAATGAAAAACTGTTTTTT. Protein product: CASSYSPTNEKLFF. The full variable domain, with the rest looked up from reference TRBV7-9 and TRBJ1-4, is DTGVSQNPRHKITKRGQNVTFRCDPISEHNRLYWYRQTLGQGPEFLTYFQNEAQLEKSRLLSDRFSAERPKGSFSTLEIQRTEQGDSAMYLCASSYSPTNEKLFFGSGTQLSVL.

The chain combines TRBV4-1 with TRBJ2-7, with D hard to call. CDR1 MGHRA and CDR2 YSYEKL come from the germline V gene. This CDR3 is built from 14 residues. The ends were cut back, 1 base at V and 5 bases at J, with 12 bases in the middle. The DNA of the CDR3 is TGCGCCAGCAGCCAAGTGGGCGCGCCCAACGAGCAGTACTTC. Its translation is CASSQVGAPNEQYF.

This clone was counted a few times. The chain links TRBV29-1 to TRBJ2-3; maybe TRBD1 (6 bases). The CDR3 runs 14 residues. Germline assignment: CDR1 SQVTM and CDR2 ANQGSEA. Trimming pared 6 bases from V and 3 bases from J, leaving 16 bases between. The CDR3 DNA sequence: TGCAGCGTGGTAGGTGCCAGGGGAACAGATACGCAGTATTTT. This codes for CSVVGARGTDTQYF.

The CDR3 protein is CASSSSTGGAYEQYF. The CDR3 DNA reads as TGTGCCAGCAGTTCCTCCACAGGGGGGGCCTACGAGCAGTACTTC. The rearrangement links TRBV28 to TRBJ2-7, with a weak D call TRBD1 (8 bases). Germline V gene sequence: CDR1 MDHEN, CDR2 SYDVKM. V shed 4 bases and J shed 2 bases, with 15 bases lying between them. This CDR3 contains 15 residues.